This TCR beta chain was profiled in a study of blood T cell repertoires in COVID-19. V dropped 5 bases and J dropped 0; count of bases not matched to a gene: 9. Germline V gene lookup returns CDR1 SGHRS and CDR2 YFSETQ. The CDR3 length is 18 residues. Clones were sequenced by immunoSEQ multiplex PCR, and TCRdb holds only the in-frame ones, with some missing. The sample has tens of thousands of clones; approximately 78% are singletons. The receptor comes from an elderly woman with acute or convalescent COVID-19. J is TRBJ2-7 and V is TRBV5-1; 15 bases agree with TRBD2. The specimen was peripheral blood. DNA for the CDR3: TGCGCCAGCAGTCTGGGGACTAGCGGGAGGTTGGGCTCCTACGAGCAGTACTTC. It codes for CASSLGTSGRLGSYEQYF.